The 16 T cell receptor beta chains listed next were all sequenced from one sample in a study of blood T cell repertoires in COVID-19. Sequencing was performed with immunoSEQ multiplex PCR; in TCRdb, only in-frame clones are kept and a portion is missing. The sample lists about 110,000 clones, 90% occurring once. Material: peripheral blood. Receptor source: a human donor in a cohort sampled during active COVID-19.

The rearrangement links TRBV11-3 to TRBJ2-5, with D uncertain. V was cut by 4 bases and J by 5 bases, with 5 bases left in between. The germline V gene encodes CDR1 SGHNT and CDR2 YENEEA. The CDR3 contains 11 residues. The CDR3: CASSSLETQYF. In nucleotides, the CDR3 is TGTGCCAGCAGCTCTTTGGAGACCCAGTACTTC.

This chain joins TRBV11-3 and TRBJ2-3, with 9 bases matching TRBD1. Germline CDR1 SGHNT, CDR2 YENEEA. The CDR3 is made up of 18 amino acids. Trimming at V came to 0 bases and at J to 4 bases, leaving 11 bases not matched to a gene. The CDR3 bases are TGTGCCAGCAGCTTAGATGGACAGGGGTCGTCGGGCGCAGATACGCAGTATTTT. Protein sequence: CASSLDGQGSSGADTQYF.

This chain connects TRBV5-1 to TRBJ2-1; tentatively, D is TRBD1 (5 bases). Germline V lookup: CDR1 SGHRS, CDR2 YFSETQ. The V and J ends lost 3 bases and 0 bases respectively, with 16 bases between them. The length of the CDR3 is 17 residues. CDR3 in DNA: TGCGCCAGCAGCTCCTTACCCGACAGTTCCTCCTACAATGAGCAGTTCTTC. Protein sequence: CASSSLPDSSSYNEQFF.

This clone came up a few times. The chain links TRBV9 to TRBJ2-5; TRBD2 aligns across 7 bases. Germline trimming cut 2 bases from V and 1 base from J; bases unmatched to any gene: 5. The length of the CDR3 is 15 residues. Germline assignment: CDR1 SGDLS and CDR2 YYNGEE. The CDR3 coding sequence is TGTGCCAGCAGCGTGGGGAGGGGATCCCAAGAGACCCAGTACTTC. It encodes CASSVGRGSQETQYF.

This rearrangement joins TRBV4-1 to TRBJ2-1; possible D gene TRBD1, 5 bases. V was pared by 1 base and J by 2 bases, with 9 bases between. CDR1 and CDR2 (germline): MGHRA, YSYEKL. The CDR3 length is 15 residues. The DNA of the CDR3 is TGCGCCAGCAGCCAAGGCAGGGAAGCCTACAATGAGCAGTTCTTC. Translation: CASSQGREAYNEQFF.

This chain uses TRBV18 with TRBJ2-3; D is perhaps TRBD1 (6 bases). This CDR3 is built from 15 residues. Germline loops: CDR1 KGHSH, CDR2 LQKENI. The V end lost 2 bases, the J end lost 4 bases, and 13 bases lay between the germline ends. The CDR3 region has the DNA TGTGCCAGCTCACCAAGGACAGTTCTCCCAGATACGCAGTATTTT. Its protein product is CASSPRTVLPDTQYF.

The rearrangement joins TRBV27 to TRBJ2-3; the D gene is possibly TRBD1 (8 bases). The CDR3 totals 16 residues. With 4 bases removed from V and 7 bases from J, the gap between germline ends came to 21 bases. CDR1 and CDR2 (germline): MNHEY, SMNVEV (reference sequence). The CDR3 here is CASSSPGGGRENTQYF. CDR3 sequence (DNA): TGTGCCAGCAGTTCCCCAGGGGGCGGGAGAGAAAATACGCAGTATTTT.

The chain uses TRBV12-3 or TRBV12-4 and TRBJ2-5; 10 nucleotides align to TRBD2. There are 12 residues in the CDR3. After removal of 6 bases from V and 11 bases from J, the junction contained 6 bases not matched to a gene. The CDR3 coding sequence is TGTGCCAGCAGCCGAATAGCGGGGGGACAGTACTTC. Translated, it gives CASSRIAGGQYF.

For the CDR3, the DNA is TGTGCCAGCAGACCGGGACAGGGTTCCCATGGCTACACCTTC. Its protein product is CASRPGQGSHGYTF. This chain joins TRBV2 and TRBJ1-2; 9 bases align to TRBD1. The CDR3 is made up of 14 amino acids. V lost 6 bases, J lost 6 bases, and 8 bases stayed unmatched. Per the germline V gene, CDR1 is SNHLY and CDR2 is FYNNEI. Together with reference TRBV2 and TRBJ1-2, the CDR3 gives the full variable domain: EPEVTQTPSHQVTQMGQEVILRCVPISNHLYFYWYRQILGQKVEFLVSFYNNEISEKSEIFDDQFSVERPDGSNFTLKIRSTKLEDSAMYFCASRPGQGSHGYTFGSGTRLTVV.

In this sample, this clone is medium-sized. The V and J genes are TRBV7-3 and TRBJ1-2; D perhaps matches TRBD1 (5 bases). From germline, CDR1 is SGHTA and CDR2 FQGTGA. The CDR3 consists of 12 residues. V was cut by 4 bases and J by 6 bases, with 9 bases left in between. CDR3 bases: TGTGCCAGCAGCTCAAGACAGCATGGCTACACCTTC. This encodes CASSSRQHGYTF.

This clone was detected once. The chain joins TRBV2 to TRBJ1-2, with unresolved D. Germline CDR1 and CDR2: SNHLY and FYNNEI. The CDR3 is 13 residues long. V dropped 5 bases and J dropped 2 bases, with 9 bases sitting between them. The CDR3 nucleotides read TGTGCCAGCAGTCGGACGGGGAACTATGGCTACACCTTC. Translating it yields CASSRTGNYGYTF.

As regards this clone: Other DNA sequences in the same sample also yield this CDR3. The rearrangement links TRBV4-2 to TRBJ1-4; D uncertain. Germline loops: CDR1 LGHNA, CDR2 YNFKEQ. There are 17 residues in the CDR3. Trimming took 1 base from V and 8 from J, leaving 20 bases between them. Here the CDR3 DNA reads TGTGCCAGCAGCCAAGCCCTAGGCGCCAGTGCCTCCGAAAAACTGTTTTTT. Amino acids: CASSQALGASASEKLFF.

The V call is TRBV12-5, the J call TRBJ2-3, with TRBD2 as a possible D gene (7 bases). Trimming removed 5 bases from V and 3 bases from J, with 21 bases in between. The CDR3 has 17 residues. CDR1 is LGHNT, CDR2 FRNRAP, per germline. The CDR3 protein is CASGNHWGAGVTDTQYF. CDR3 nucleotide sequence: TGTGCTAGTGGTAACCACTGGGGGGCGGGAGTGACAGATACGCAGTATTTT. Together with reference TRBV12-5 and TRBJ2-3, the CDR3 gives the full variable domain: DARVTQTPRHKVTEMGQEVTMRCQPILGHNTVFWYRQTMMQGLELLAYFRNRAPLDDSGMPKDRFSAEMPDATLATLKIQPSEPRDSAVYFCASGNHWGAGVTDTQYFGPGTRLTVL.

The chain has TRBV6-2 or TRBV6-3 and TRBJ1-5; a possible D gene is TRBD1 (6 bases). Germline lookup yields CDR1 MNHEY and CDR2 SVGEGT. V dropped 2 bases and J dropped 3 bases, with 14 bases sitting between them. The CDR3 covers 16 residues. CDR3 sequence: CASSYPGERVNQPQHF. The CDR3 nucleotides are TGTGCCAGCAGTTACCCAGGGGAACGGGTCAATCAGCCCCAGCATTTT.

This chain links TRBV7-3 with TRBJ2-1; D remains ambiguous. V was cut by 2 bases and J by 6 bases, with 8 bases left in between. Germline CDR1 SGHTA, CDR2 FQGTGA. The CDR3 is made up of 13 amino acids. This CDR3 reads CASSLVPGNEQFF. The CDR3 DNA is TGTGCCAGCAGCTTAGTGCCGGGCAATGAGCAGTTCTTC.

This clone appeared a single time. The chain couples TRBV6-5 to TRBJ1-1; D possibly corresponds to TRBD1 (5 bases). Germline V CDR1 and CDR2: MNHEY, SVGAGI. The CDR3 has 14 residues. Trimming cost V 3 bases and J 3 bases, with 11 bases left between them. The CDR3, as DNA: TGTGCCAGCAGTTATATGGGGCAGGACACTGAAGCTTTCTTT. It codes for CASSYMGQDTEAFF.